This entry describes one TCR beta chain. Antigen: not known. The sample belongs to a study of T cell responses to AZD1222 COVID-19 vaccine. Points from the study as a whole: Per reports, nearly half of all spike-specific TCRs target regions that are unmutated in variants. It was only five to seven AZD1222 recipients who were seropositive at baseline. Vaccine-associated CD4 TCRs spanned spike, dominant at 160-218 and 743-854. None of the repertoires were sampled until the peak T cell response had passed.

Method: immunoSEQ multiplex PCR; TCRdb's copy keeps in-frame clones and lacks some. The table includes approximately 82,000 clones, approximately 81% detected once. This receptor was taken from an adult in good health. The sequencing used peripheral blood, collected on day 0 of AZD1222 vaccination.

The CDR3 nucleotides are TGTGCCAGTAGTATGGGACAGCTCACTGAAGCTTTCTTT. It specifies CASSMGQLTEAFF. The chain links TRBV19 to TRBJ1-1; TRBD1 agrees at 7 bases. Germline V lookup: CDR1 LNHDA, CDR2 SQIVND (reference sequence). Trimming removed 3 bases from V and 4 bases from J; junction bases left unmatched: 2. There are 13 residues in the CDR3. The whole variable domain, filled in from reference TRBV19 and TRBJ1-1, reads DGGITQSPKYLFRKEGQNVTLSCEQNLNHDAMYWYRQDPGQGLRLIYYSQIVNDFQKGDIAEGYSVSREKKESFPLTVTSAQKNPTAFYLCASSMGQLTEAFFGQGTRLTVV.